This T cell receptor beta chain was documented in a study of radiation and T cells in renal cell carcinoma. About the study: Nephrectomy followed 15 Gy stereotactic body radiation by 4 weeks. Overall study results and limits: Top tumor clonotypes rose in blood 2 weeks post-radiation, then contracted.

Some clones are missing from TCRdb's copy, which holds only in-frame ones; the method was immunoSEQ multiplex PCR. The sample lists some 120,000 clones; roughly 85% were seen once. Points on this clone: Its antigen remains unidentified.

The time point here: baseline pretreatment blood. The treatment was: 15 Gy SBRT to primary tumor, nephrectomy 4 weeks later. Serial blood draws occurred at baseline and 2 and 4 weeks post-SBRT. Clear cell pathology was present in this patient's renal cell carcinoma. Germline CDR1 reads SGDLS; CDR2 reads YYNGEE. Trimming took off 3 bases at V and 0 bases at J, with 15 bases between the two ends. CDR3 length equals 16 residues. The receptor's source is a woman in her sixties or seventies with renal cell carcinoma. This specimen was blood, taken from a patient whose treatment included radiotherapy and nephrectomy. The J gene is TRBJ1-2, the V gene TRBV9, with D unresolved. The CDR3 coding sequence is TGTGCCAGCAGCGATGAGGGATTTTCTTCTAACTATGGCTACACCTTC. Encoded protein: CASSDEGFSSNYGYTF.